The 8 T cell receptor beta chains in this list originate from one sample, sequenced in a study of T cell responses to AZD1222 COVID-19 vaccine. TCRdb's copy holds only in-frame clones and misses some; the assay was immunoSEQ multiplex PCR. The repertoire includes approximately 220,000 clones, about 92% of them detected once, and 1% sits in the top ten. Specimen: peripheral blood, collected on day 0 of MenACWY control vaccination. The receptor source for this set is an adult in good health.

The CDR3 region has the DNA TGTGCCAGCAGACCCGAGGGGGCGGCTTCTCAGCCCCAGCATTTT. Its protein is CASRPEGAASQPQHF. This chain links TRBV27 with TRBJ1-5, with 7 nucleotides matching TRBD1. The germline V gene encodes CDR1 MNHEY and CDR2 SMNVEV (reference sequence). This CDR3 has 15 amino acids. V was pared by 6 bases and J by 6 bases, with 11 bases of the junction left unmatched.

The V and J genes are TRBV11-2 and TRBJ1-2; no definite D call. The CDR3 runs to 11 residues. CDR1 is SGHAT and CDR2 is FQNNGV in the germline V gene. Deletions cut 3 bases from V and 2 bases from J, with 1 base between. CDR3 protein: CASSFNYGYTF. In DNA form, the CDR3 reads TGTGCCAGCAGCTTCAACTATGGCTACACCTTC. Full variable domain (outside the CDR3, taken from reference TRBV11-2 and TRBJ1-2): EAGVAQSPRYKIIEKRQSVAFWCNPISGHATLYWYQQILGQGPKLLIQFQNNGVVDDSQLPKDRFSAERLKGVDSTLKIQPAKLEDSAVYLCASSFNYGYTFGSGTRLTVV.

The DNA of the CDR3 is TGTGCCAGCAGCTTAAGTGGGGTGAACACAGATACGCAGTATTTT. Encoded protein: CASSLSGVNTDTQYF. The chain employs TRBV7-6 and TRBJ2-3; D call uncertain. The CDR3 is 15 amino acids. Trimming stripped 2 bases from V and 2 bases from J, with 11 bases between. CDR1 SGHVS and CDR2 FNYEAQ come from the germline V gene.

The chain has TRBV6-5 and TRBJ1-6, with 7 bases matching TRBD1. V was pared by 6 bases and J by 5 bases, with 4 bases of the junction left unmatched. This CDR3 comprises 14 residues. Germline CDR1 reads MNHEY; CDR2 reads SVGAGI. CDR3 sequence reads: CASRPGTDNSPLHF. CDR3 nucleotide sequence: TGTGCCAGCAGACCCGGGACAGATAATTCACCCCTCCACTTT.

This chain connects TRBV25-1 to TRBJ1-2, with a tentative D call TRBD1 (5 bases). This CDR3 has 13 residues. The germline gives CDR1 MGHDK, CDR2 SYGVNS. V shed 3 bases and J shed 4 bases, with 9 bases lying between them. The CDR3 is CASSEGRGYGYTF. CDR3 coding DNA: TGTGCCAGCAGTGAGGGGAGGGGCTATGGCTACACCTTC.

The chain has TRBV5-6 and TRBJ1-1; D not certain. The CDR3 has 12 amino acids. Trimming cost V 4 bases and J 5 bases, with 9 bases left between them. CDR1 and CDR2 from the germline V gene are SGHDT and YYEEEE. This CDR3 reads CASSPVGTEAFF. CDR3 bases: TGTGCCAGCAGCCCGGTAGGAACTGAAGCTTTCTTT.

J is TRBJ2-2 and V is TRBV6-4, with TRBD1 matching 8 bases. V was clipped by 10 bases and J by 3 bases; unmatched bases: 7. Looked up from germline, CDR1 is MRHNA and CDR2 is SNTAGT. The CDR3 spans 14 residues. For the CDR3, the DNA is TGTGCCACCTCGACAGGGGATGACACCGGGGAGCTGTTTTTT. Amino acid sequence: CATSTGDDTGELFF.

This clone is a singleton in its sample. The V call is TRBV28, the J call TRBJ1-1, with a tentative D call TRBD1 (5 bases). With 5 bases removed from V and 7 bases from J, the gap between germline ends came to 11 bases. Germline CDR1 is MDHEN and CDR2 is SYDVKM. The CDR3 sequence is 12 residues long. In DNA, the CDR3 is TGTGCCAGCAGTCGTTGGGGGGTTGAAGCTTTCTTT. It codes for CASSRWGVEAFF.